This T cell receptor beta chain stems from a study of beta chain features in type 1 diabetes. Overall study results and limits: Type 1 diabetes patients showed a moderate but significant shortening of TCRB CDR3s in all four CD4+ subsets.

The sample holds a few counts of this clone. Its antigen is as yet unknown. The CDR3 sequence is 16 residues long. CDR1 and CDR2 from the germline V gene are GTSNPN and SVGIG (reference sequence). Trimming cost V 2 bases and J 3 bases; bases outside gene matches: 9. The authors reverse transcribed all of the isolated RNA, so sequencing captured expressed TCRB transcripts. Sequencing used immunoSEQ multiplex PCR; TCRdb keeps in-frame clones, though not all of them. Altogether under 250,000 clones are present, about 15% being singletons, with the ten largest covering around 0.019%. The receptor was derived from a young man with type 1 diabetes. This chain joins TRBV30 and TRBJ2-7; 11 positions match TRBD2. Sequencing was carried out using naive CD4+ T cells from blood. This CDR3 reads CAWSPPPTSGGYEQYF. CDR3 in DNA: TGTGCCTGGAGTCCCCCCCCCACTAGCGGGGGCTACGAGCAGTACTTC.